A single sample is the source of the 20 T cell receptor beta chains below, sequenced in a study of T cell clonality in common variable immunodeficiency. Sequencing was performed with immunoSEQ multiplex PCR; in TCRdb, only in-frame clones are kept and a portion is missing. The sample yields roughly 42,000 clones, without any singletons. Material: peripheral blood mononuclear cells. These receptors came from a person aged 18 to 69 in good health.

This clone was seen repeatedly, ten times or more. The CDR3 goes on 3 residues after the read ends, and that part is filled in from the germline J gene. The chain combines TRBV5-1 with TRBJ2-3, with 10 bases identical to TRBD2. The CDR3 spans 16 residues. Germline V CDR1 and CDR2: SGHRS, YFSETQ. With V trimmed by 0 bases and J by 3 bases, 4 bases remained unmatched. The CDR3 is CASSLATSGETDTQYF. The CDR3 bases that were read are TGCGCCAGCAGCTTGGCCACTAGCGGGGAAACAGATACG.

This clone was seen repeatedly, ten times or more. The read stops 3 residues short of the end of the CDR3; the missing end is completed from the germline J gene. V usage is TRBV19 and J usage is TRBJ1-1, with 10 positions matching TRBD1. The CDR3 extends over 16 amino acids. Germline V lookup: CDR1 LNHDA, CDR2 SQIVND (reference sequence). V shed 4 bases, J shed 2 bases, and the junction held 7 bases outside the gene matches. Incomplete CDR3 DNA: TGTGCCAGTAGTAAACGGACAGGGGGTGGTAACACTGAA. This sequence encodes CASSKRTGGGNTE. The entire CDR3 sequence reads CASSKRTGGGNTEAFF.

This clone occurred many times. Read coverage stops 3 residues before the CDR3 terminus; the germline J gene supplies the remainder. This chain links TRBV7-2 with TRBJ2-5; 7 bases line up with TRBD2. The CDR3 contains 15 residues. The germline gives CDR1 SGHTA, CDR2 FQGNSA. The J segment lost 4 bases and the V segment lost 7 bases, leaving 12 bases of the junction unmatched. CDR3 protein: CASTFLGTTGETQYF. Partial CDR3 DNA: TGTGCCAGCACCTTCTTGGGGACTACGGGAGAGACC.

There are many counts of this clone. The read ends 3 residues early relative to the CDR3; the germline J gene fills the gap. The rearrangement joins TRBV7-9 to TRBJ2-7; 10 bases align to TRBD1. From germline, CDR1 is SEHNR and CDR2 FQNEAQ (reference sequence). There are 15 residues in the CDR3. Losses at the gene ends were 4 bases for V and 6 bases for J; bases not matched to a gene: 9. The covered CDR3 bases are TGTGCCAGCAGCTCCCCAGACCGGGACAGGGGCGAG. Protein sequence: CASSSPDRDRGE. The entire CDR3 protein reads CASSSPDRDRGEQYF.

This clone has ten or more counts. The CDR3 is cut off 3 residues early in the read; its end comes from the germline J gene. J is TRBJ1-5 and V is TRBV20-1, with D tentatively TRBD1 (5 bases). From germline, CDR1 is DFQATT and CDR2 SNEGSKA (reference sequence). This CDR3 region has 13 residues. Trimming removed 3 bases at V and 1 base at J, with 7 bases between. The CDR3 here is CSASSGSNQPQHF. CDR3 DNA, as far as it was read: TGCAGTGCTAGTTCAGGGAGCAATCAGCCC.

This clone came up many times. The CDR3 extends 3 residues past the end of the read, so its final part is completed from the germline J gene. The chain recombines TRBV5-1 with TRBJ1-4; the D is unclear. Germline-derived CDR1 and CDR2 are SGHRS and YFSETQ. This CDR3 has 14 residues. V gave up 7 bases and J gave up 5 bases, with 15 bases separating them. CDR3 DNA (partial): TGCGCCAGCTCGTTTTCTACCGGGAATGAAAAA. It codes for CASSFSTGNEK. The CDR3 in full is CASSFSTGNEKLFF.

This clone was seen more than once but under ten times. CDR3 bases read: TGTGCCAGCAGCGGAAGCGGGCCAGCCGCAGATACG. Translation gives CASSGSGPAADT. From start to end, the CDR3 is CASSGSGPAADTQYF. This chain links TRBV7-2 with TRBJ2-3, with a tentative D call TRBD2 (6 bases). The CDR3 end falls 3 residues outside the read, so it is completed with the germline J gene. The V gene lost 5 bases and the J gene lost 4 bases, with 16 bases spanning the gap. From germline, CDR1 is SGHTA and CDR2 FQGNSA. The CDR3 is made up of 15 amino acids. Full variable domain (outside the CDR3, taken from reference TRBV7-2 and TRBJ2-3): GAGVSQSPSNKVTEKGKDVELRCDPISGHTALYWYRQSLGQGLEFLIYFQGNSAPDKSGLPSDRFSAERTGGSVSTLTIQRTQQEDSAVYLCASSGSGPAADTQYFGPGTRLTVL.

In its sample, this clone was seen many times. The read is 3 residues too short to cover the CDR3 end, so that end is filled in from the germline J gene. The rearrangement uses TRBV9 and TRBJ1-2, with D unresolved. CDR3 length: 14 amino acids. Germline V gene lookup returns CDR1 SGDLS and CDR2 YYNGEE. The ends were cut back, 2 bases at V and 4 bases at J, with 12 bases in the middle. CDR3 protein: CASSVRPVPYGYTF. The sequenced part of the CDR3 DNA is TGTGCCAGCAGCGTGCGGCCAGTCCCCTATGGC.

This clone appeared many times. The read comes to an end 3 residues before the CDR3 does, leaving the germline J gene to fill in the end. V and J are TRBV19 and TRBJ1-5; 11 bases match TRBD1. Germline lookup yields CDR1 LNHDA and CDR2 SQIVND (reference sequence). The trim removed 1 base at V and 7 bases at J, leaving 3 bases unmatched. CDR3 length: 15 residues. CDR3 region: CASSIVGQGAQPQHF. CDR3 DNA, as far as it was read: TGTGCCAGTAGTATAGTTGGACAGGGGGCCCAGCCC.

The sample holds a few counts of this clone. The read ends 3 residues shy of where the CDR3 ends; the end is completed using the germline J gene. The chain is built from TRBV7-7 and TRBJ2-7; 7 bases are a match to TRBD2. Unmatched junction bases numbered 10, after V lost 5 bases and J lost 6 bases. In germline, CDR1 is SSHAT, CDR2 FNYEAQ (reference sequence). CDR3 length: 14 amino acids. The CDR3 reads CASSLGGGSSEQYF. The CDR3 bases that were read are TGTGCCAGCAGCCTGGGGGGGGGTTCGAGCGAG.

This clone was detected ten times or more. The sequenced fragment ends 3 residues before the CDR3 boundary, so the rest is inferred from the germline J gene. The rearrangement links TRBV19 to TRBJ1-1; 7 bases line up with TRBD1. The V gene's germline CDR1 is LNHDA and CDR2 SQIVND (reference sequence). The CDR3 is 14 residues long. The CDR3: CASSIEGYRGEAFF. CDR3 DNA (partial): TGTGCCAGTAGTATCGAGGGGTACAGGGGAGAA.

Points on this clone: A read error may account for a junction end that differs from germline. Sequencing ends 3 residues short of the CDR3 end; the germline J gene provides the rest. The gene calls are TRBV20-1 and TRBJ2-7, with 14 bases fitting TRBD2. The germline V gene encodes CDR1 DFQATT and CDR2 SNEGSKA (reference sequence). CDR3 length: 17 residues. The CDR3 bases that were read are TGCCGTGCAAGACTAGCGGGAGGGTCCAACGCCCTCTACGAG. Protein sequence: CRARLAGGSNALYE. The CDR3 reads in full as CRARLAGGSNALYEQYF.

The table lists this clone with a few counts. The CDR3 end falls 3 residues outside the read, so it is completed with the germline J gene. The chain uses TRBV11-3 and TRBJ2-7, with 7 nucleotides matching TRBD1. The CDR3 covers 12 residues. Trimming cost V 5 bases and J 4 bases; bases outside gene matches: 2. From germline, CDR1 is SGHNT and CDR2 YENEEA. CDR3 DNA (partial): TGTGCCAGCAGCCGGACAGGATACGAG. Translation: CASSRTGYE. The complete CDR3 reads CASSRTGYEQYF.

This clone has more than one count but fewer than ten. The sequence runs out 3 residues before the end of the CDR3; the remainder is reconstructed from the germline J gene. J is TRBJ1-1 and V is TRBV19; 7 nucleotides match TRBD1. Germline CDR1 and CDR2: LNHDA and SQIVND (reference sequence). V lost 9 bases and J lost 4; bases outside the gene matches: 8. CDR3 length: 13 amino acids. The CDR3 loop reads CARSEGARTEAFF. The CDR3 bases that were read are TGTGCCAGGAGTGAGGGGGCGCGCACTGAA. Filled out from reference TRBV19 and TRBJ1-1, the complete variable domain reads DGGITQSPKYLFRKEGQNVTLSCEQNLNHDAMYWYRQDPGQGLRLIYYSQIVNDFQKGDIAEGYSVSREKKESFPLTVTSAQKNPTAFYLCARSEGARTEAFFGQGTRLTVV.

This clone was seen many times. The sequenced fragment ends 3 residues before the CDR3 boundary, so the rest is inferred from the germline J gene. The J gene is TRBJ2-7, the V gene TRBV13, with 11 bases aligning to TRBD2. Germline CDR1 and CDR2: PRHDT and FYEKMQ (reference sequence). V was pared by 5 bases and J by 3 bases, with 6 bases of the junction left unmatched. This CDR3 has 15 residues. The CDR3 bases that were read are TGTGCCAGCAGCACAACTAGCGGGAGCCACTACGAG. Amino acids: CASSTTSGSHYE. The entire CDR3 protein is CASSTTSGSHYEQYF.

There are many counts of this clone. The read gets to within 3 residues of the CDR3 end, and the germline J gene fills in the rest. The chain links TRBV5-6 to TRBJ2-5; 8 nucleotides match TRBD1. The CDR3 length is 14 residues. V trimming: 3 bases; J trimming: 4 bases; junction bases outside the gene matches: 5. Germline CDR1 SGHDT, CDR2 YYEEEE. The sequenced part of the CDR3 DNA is TGTGCCAGCAGCTCCAGGGGGCTGGTAGAGACC. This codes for CASSSRGLVET. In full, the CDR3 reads CASSSRGLVETQYF.

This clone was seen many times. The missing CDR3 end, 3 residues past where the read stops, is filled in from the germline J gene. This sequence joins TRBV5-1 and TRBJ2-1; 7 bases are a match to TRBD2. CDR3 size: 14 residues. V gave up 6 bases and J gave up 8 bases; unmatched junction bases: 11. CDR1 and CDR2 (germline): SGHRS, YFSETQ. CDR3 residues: CASTSGGSLDEQFF. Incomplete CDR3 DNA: TGCGCCAGCACATCGGGCGGGAGTTTAGATGAG. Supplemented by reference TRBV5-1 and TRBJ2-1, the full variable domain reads KAGVTQTPRYLIKTRGQQVTLSCSPISGHRSVSWYQQTPGQGLQFLFEYFSETQRNKGNFPGRFSGRQFSNSRSEMNVSTLELGDSALYLCASTSGGSLDEQFFGPGTRLTVL.

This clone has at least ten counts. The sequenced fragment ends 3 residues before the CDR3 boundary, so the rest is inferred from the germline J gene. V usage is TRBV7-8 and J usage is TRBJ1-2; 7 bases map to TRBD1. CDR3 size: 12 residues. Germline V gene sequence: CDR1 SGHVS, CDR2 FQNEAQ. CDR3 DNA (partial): TGTGCCAGCAGCTCTCGGACAGGCGGC. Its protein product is CASSSRTGG. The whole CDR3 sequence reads CASSSRTGGYTF.

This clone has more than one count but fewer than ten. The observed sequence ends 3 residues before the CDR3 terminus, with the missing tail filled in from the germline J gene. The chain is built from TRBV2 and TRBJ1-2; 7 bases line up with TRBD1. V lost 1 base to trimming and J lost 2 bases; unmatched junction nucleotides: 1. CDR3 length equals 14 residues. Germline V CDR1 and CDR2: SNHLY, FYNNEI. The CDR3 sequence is CASSEDRGNYGYTF. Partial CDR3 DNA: TGTGCCAGCAGTGAAGACAGGGGCAACTATGGC.

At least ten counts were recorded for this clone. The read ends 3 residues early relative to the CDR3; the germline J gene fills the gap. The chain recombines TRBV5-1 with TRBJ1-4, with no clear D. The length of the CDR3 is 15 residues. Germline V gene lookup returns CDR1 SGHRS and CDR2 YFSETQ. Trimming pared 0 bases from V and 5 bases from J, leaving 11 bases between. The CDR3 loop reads CASSLEAGTNEKLFF. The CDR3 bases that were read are TGCGCCAGCAGCTTGGAGGCGGGCACGAATGAAAAA.